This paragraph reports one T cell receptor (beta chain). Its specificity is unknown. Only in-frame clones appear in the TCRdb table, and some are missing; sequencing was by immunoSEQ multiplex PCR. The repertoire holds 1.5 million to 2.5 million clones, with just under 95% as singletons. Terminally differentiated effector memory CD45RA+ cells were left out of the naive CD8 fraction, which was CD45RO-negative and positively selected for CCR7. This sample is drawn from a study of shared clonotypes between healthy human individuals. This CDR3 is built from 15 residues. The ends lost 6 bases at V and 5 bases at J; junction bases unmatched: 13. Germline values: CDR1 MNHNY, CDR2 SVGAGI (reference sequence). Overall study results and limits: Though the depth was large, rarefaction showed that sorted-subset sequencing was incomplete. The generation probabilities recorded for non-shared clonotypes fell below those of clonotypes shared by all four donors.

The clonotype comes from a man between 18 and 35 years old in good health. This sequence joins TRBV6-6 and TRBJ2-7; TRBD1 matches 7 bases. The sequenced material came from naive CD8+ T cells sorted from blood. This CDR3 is CASSLTTGRSDEQYF. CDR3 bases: TGTGCCAGCAGCCTGACGACAGGGCGATCCGACGAGCAGTACTTC.